The 20 T cell receptor beta chains below come from one sample, sequenced in a study of shared clonotypes between healthy human individuals. Libraries were prepared by immunoSEQ multiplex PCR; TCRdb keeps only in-frame clonotypes and omits some of them. This table has 850,000 to 1,200,000 clones, more than 65% appearing once. Sequences were obtained from memory CD4+ T cells sorted from blood. Subset of the sample: CD45RA-negative fraction. The receptors shown here come from a man in his late teens or twenties in good health.

The chain is built from TRBV5-6 and TRBJ1-5; possibly TRBD1 for D (5 bases). The CDR3 covers 18 residues. Germline assignment: CDR1 SGHDT and CDR2 YYEEEE. Trimming pared 1 base from V and 2 bases from J, leaving 19 bases between. The DNA of the CDR3 is TGTGCCAGCAGCTTGTTCAAGGGACGGGTCTGGGGCAATCAGCCCCAGCATTTT. It is translated as CASSLFKGRVWGNQPQHF.

V and J are TRBV4-1 and TRBJ2-7; 8 nucleotides agree with TRBD2. The junction had 9 bases not matched to a gene; V was cut back by 4 bases and J by 4 bases. Per germline, CDR1 MGHRA and CDR2 YSYEKL. There are 15 residues in the CDR3. CDR3 in DNA: TGCGCCAGCAGCCTAGAAGCGGGAGCCTTTTACGAGCAGTACTTC. Its protein is CASSLEAGAFYEQYF.

V and J are TRBV10-3 and TRBJ2-7; D is undetermined. Trimming shortened V by 8 bases and J by 3 bases, and 14 bases separated the two germline ends. Per germline, CDR1 ENHRY and CDR2 SYGVKD. The CDR3 runs 13 residues. The CDR3 DNA reads TGTGCCATCGGTTCCCCAGCAGTCTACGAGCAGTACTTC. Amino acids: CAIGSPAVYEQYF.

The chain couples TRBV10-3 to TRBJ2-5, with TRBD1 matching over 9 bases. CDR1 is ENHRY and CDR2 is SYGVKD in the germline V gene. The CDR3 sequence is 13 residues long. J was trimmed by 3 bases and V by 10 bases; bases with no gene match: 6. CDR3 protein: CATTTGGKETQYF. For the CDR3, the DNA is TGTGCCACAACAACAGGGGGCAAAGAGACCCAGTACTTC.

This chain joins TRBV28 and TRBJ1-6; D might be TRBD1 (5 bases). The CDR3 consists of 18 residues. Germline values: CDR1 MDHEN, CDR2 SYDVKM. V lost 7 bases, J lost 0 bases, and 19 bases lay in between. As DNA, the CDR3 is TGTGCCAGCAATACAAACGCCGCGGGGGGCTCCTATAATTCACCCCTCCACTTT. The encoded protein is CASNTNAAGGSYNSPLHF.

CDR3 sequence reads: CASSWDRGGELFF. CDR3 bases: TGTGCCAGCAGCTGGGACCGGGGCGGGGAGCTGTTTTTT. The chain has TRBV7-2 and TRBJ2-2; the D call may be TRBD1 or TRBD2 (5 bases each). Trimming removed 4 bases at V and 7 bases at J, with 10 bases between. CDR1 is SGHTA, CDR2 FQGNSA, per germline. CDR3 length: 13 residues.

The chain uses TRBV7-2 and TRBJ2-7; 8 bases are shared with TRBD1. The germline V gene encodes CDR1 SGHTA and CDR2 FQGNSA. This CDR3 is built from 15 residues. Germline trimming cut 1 base from V and 2 bases from J; bases unmatched to any gene: 4. The CDR3 coding sequence is TGTGCCAGCAGCTTAGTATCACAGGGGGCCTACGAGCAGTACTTC. Residues: CASSLVSQGAYEQYF.

The chain is built from TRBV19 and TRBJ2-7; 9 nucleotides agree with TRBD1. Losses at the gene ends were 6 bases for V and 1 base for J; bases not matched to a gene: 4. The CDR3 is 14 amino acids. The germline V gene encodes CDR1 LNHDA and CDR2 SQIVND (reference sequence). CDR3 nucleotides: TGTGCCAGTAGAATGGACAGGGGTTCCTACGAGCAGTACTTC. As protein: CASRMDRGSYEQYF.

CDR3 bases: TGCGCCAGCAGTTCCCAGGGGGCCTATGGCTACACCTTC. This sequence encodes CASSSQGAYGYTF. The chain recombines TRBV5-1 with TRBJ1-2, with TRBD1 matching over 8 bases. The CDR3 loop spans 13 amino acids. V lost 5 bases and J lost 4; bases outside the gene matches: 4. Looked up from germline, CDR1 is SGHRS and CDR2 is YFSETQ.

CDR3 bases: TGTGCCAGCAGTCCGCCGCTCGTGGTGAATGAGCAGTTCTTC. Amino acids: CASSPPLVVNEQFF. The rearrangement uses TRBV2 and TRBJ2-1; D is uncertain. V was shortened by 5 bases and J by 7 bases, with 15 bases between the two germline ends. Germline loops: CDR1 SNHLY, CDR2 FYNNEI. CDR3 length: 14 amino acids.

This clone was recorded only once. This chain joins TRBV28 and TRBJ1-1, with a tentative D call TRBD1 (5 bases). Germline V gene lookup returns CDR1 MDHEN and CDR2 SYDVKM. V shed 3 bases and J shed 4 bases, with 9 bases lying between them. The CDR3 runs 13 residues. Here the CDR3 DNA reads TGTGCCAGCAGTTTCCAGGGATCCACTGAAGCTTTCTTT. As protein: CASSFQGSTEAFF. Full variable domain (remainder filled in from reference TRBV28 and TRBJ1-1): DVKVTQSSRYLVKRTGEKVFLECVQDMDHENMFWYRQDPGLGLRLIYFSYDVKMKEKGDIPEGYSVSREKKERFSLILESASTNQTSMYLCASSFQGSTEAFFGQGTRLTVV.

J is TRBJ1-6 and V is TRBV7-2, with D perhaps matching TRBD1 (5 bases). Deletions cut 0 bases from V and 8 bases from J, with 11 bases between. The germline V gene encodes CDR1 SGHTA and CDR2 FQGNSA. The CDR3 is 15 residues long. CDR3 nucleotides: TGTGCCAGCAGCTTAGCGCAAAGGGGCGATTCACCCCTCCACTTT. Translating gives CASSLAQRGDSPLHF.

Concerning this clone: The sample holds other DNA sequences that translate to the same CDR3. The chain employs TRBV12-5 and TRBJ2-1; TRBD1 matches 8 bases. In germline, CDR1 is LGHNT, CDR2 FRNRAP. This CDR3 has 15 residues. V lost 4 bases to trimming and J lost 0 bases; unmatched junction nucleotides: 2. This chain's CDR3 is CASGSGQGSYNEQFF. The CDR3, as DNA: TGTGCTAGTGGTTCCGGACAGGGCTCCTACAATGAGCAGTTCTTC.

There are a few counts of this clone. The chain has TRBV5-8 and TRBJ1-5; 7 bases line up with TRBD1. This CDR3 is built from 14 residues. Germline loops: CDR1 SGHTS, CDR2 YDEGEE. J was trimmed by 9 bases and V by 2 bases; bases with no gene match: 8. CDR3 in DNA: TGTGCCAGCAGCTTTGGGACAGCCTCAGGGCCCCAGCATTTT. It encodes CASSFGTASGPQHF.

Regarding this clone: A much bigger clone sits one base away, suggesting this may be a read error. V is TRBV9 and J is TRBJ1-6; D gene unclear. V shed 4 bases and J shed 7 bases, with 12 bases lying between them. Germline V gives CDR1 SGDLS, CDR2 YYNGEE. The CDR3 loop spans 14 amino acids. The CDR3 DNA is TGTGCCAGCAGCTCCCGGGATAGAAATTCACCCCTCCACTTT. It is translated as CASSSRDRNSPLHF. The variable domain in full, completed from reference TRBV9 and TRBJ1-6, reads DSGVTQTPKHLITATGQRVTLRCSPRSGDLSVYWYQQSLDQGLQFLIQYYNGEERAKGNILERFSAQQFPDLHSELNLSSLELGDSALYFCASSSRDRNSPLHFGNGTRLTVT.

The genes are TRBV30 and TRBJ2-3; 10 bases are shared with TRBD2. The CDR3 length is 15 residues. Germline V lookup: CDR1 GTSNPN, CDR2 SVGIG (reference sequence). The trim removed 2 bases at V and 5 bases at J, leaving 7 bases unmatched. This chain's CDR3 is CAWSRASGGRDTQYF. CDR3 nucleotide sequence: TGTGCCTGGAGTAGGGCTAGCGGGGGAAGAGATACGCAGTATTTT.

In this sample, this clone turned up many times. The chain recombines TRBV6-1 with TRBJ2-7; 7 bases are a match to TRBD2. V lost 8 bases and J lost 7; bases outside the gene matches: 11. This CDR3 contains 13 residues. Germline lookup yields CDR1 MNHNS and CDR2 SASEGT. CDR3 nucleotides: TGTGCCAGCCCCCCATATTTGGGGGGGGAGCAGTACTTC. This gives the protein CASPPYLGGEQYF.

Only a few counts were recorded for this clone. The chain joins TRBV16 to TRBJ1-2; D is possibly TRBD1 (5 bases). Trimming removed 0 bases at V and 0 bases at J, with 8 bases between. The CDR3 runs 15 residues. Looked up from germline, CDR1 is KGHSY and CDR2 is FQNENV. This CDR3 reads CASSQSTVANYGYTF. The DNA of the CDR3 is TGTGCCAGCAGCCAATCGACAGTAGCTAACTATGGCTACACCTTC.

The gene calls are TRBV19 and TRBJ2-2; 10 positions agree with TRBD2. The CDR3 sequence is 15 residues long. Trimming cost V 11 bases and J 0 bases; bases outside gene matches: 6. The germline V gene encodes CDR1 LNHDA and CDR2 SQIVND (reference sequence). The CDR3 sequence: CAVTSGMSNTGELFF. The CDR3 nucleotides are TGTGCCGTCACTAGCGGGATGTCGAACACCGGGGAGCTGTTTTTT.

This clone was recorded only once. J is TRBJ2-1 and V is TRBV15, with D perhaps TRBD1 or TRBD2 (7 bases each). Germline V gene sequence: CDR1 LNHNV, CDR2 YYDKDF (reference sequence). V dropped 0 bases and J dropped 13 bases, with 13 bases sitting between them. CDR3 length: 13 residues. The DNA for the CDR3 is TGTGCCACCAGCAGAGAGGGGAGGGACAGACAGTTCTTC. Translated, it gives CATSREGRDRQFF.